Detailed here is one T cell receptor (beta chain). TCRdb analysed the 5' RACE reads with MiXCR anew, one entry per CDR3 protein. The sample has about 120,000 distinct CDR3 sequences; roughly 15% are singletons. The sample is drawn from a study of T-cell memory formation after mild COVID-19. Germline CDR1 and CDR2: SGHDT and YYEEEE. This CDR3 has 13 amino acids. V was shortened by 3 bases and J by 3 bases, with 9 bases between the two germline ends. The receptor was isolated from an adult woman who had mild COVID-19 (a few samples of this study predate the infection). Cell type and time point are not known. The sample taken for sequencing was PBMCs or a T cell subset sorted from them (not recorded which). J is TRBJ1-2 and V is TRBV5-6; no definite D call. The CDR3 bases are TGTGCCAGCAGCTCAGGACTGGACTATGGCTACACCTTC. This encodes CASSSGLDYGYTF.